Described below is a single T cell receptor (beta chain) sequence and its context. Its matching antigen is unknown. This entry belongs to a study of response to subunit inactivated influenza vaccine. The study's findings and limits: Seasonal influenza vaccination, on each occasion, was suggested by the authors to recruit few new T cells.

The germline CDR1 and CDR2 sequences are SQVTM and ANQGSEA. V lost 0 bases to trimming and J lost 5 bases; unmatched junction nucleotides: 4. This CDR3 spans 14 amino acids. Each CDR3 protein is one row after TCRdb ran MiXCR on the RT-PCR reads. This sample yields about 500,000 distinct CDR3 sequences, of which approximately 13% are seen a single time; around 13% belongs to the top ten. V and J are TRBV29-1 and TRBJ2-7, with 10 bases that match TRBD2. The sequences come from PBMCs from blood, collected roughly 45 days after vaccination. The sequence was obtained from a man between 50 and 59 years old who received an inactivated influenza vaccine. The CDR3: CSVEDKGTSDEQYF. The CDR3 coding sequence is TGCAGCGTTGAAGATAAAGGGACTAGCGACGAGCAGTACTTC.